This is a list of T cell receptor beta chains from one sample in a study of CD8 T cells in Susac syndrome. MiXCR, applied by TCRdb to the immunoSEQ multiplex PCR reads, yields one record per CDR3 protein. Of roughly 140,000 distinct CDR3 sequences listed, approximately 96% are singletons. Material for sequencing was CD4+ T cells from PBMCs. All receptors come from a human donor with Susac syndrome. Both conserved end residues are part of each CDR3. Each record gives: CDR3 protein, CDR3 DNA, D gene, V gene, J gene, clone size. The D gene is left open where the match is weak. A clone size is listed for some rows: how often the clone was seen (once, few, many), or a class if it is expanded.

cdr3_aa: CASRQPGQGNEQFF; cdr3_nt: TGTGCCAGCAGACAACCGGGACAGGGCAATGAGCAGTTCTTC; d_call: TRBD1; v_call: TRBV6-6; j_call: TRBJ2-1; clone_size: .
cdr3_aa: CASSKDRAWAQHF; cdr3_nt: TGTGCCAGCAGCAAGGACAGGGCGTGGGCCCAGCATTTT; d_call: TRBD1; v_call: TRBV7-9; j_call: TRBJ1-5; clone_size: once
cdr3_aa: CASSPLGSVDTQYF; cdr3_nt: TGTGCCAGCAGCCCCCTCGGTAGCGTGGATACGCAGTATTTT; d_call: .; v_call: TRBV7-3; j_call: TRBJ2-3; clone_size: .
cdr3_aa: CASSLSTGRTEAFF; cdr3_nt: TGTGCCAGCAGCTTATCGACAGGGAGGACTGAAGCTTTCTTT; d_call: TRBD1; v_call: TRBV7-9; j_call: TRBJ1-1; clone_size: .
cdr3_aa: CASSLGQFSGDQYF; cdr3_nt: TGTGCCAGCAGCTTGGGACAGTTCTCGGGGGACCAGTACTTC; d_call: .; v_call: TRBV7-2; j_call: TRBJ2-5; clone_size: .
cdr3_aa: CASGITTGGNSPLHF; cdr3_nt: TGTGCCAGCGGGATTACGACAGGGGGGAATTCACCCCTCCACTTT; d_call: TRBD1; v_call: TRBV7-2; j_call: TRBJ1-6; clone_size: .
cdr3_aa: CSASQSASWGGYTF; cdr3_nt: TGCAGTGCTAGCCAGTCGGCCTCCTGGGGGGGCTACACCTTC; d_call: .; v_call: TRBV20-1; j_call: TRBJ1-2; clone_size: .
cdr3_aa: CASGWVGTQETQYF; cdr3_nt: TGTGCCAGCGGCTGGGTAGGAACCCAAGAGACCCAGTACTTC; d_call: .; v_call: TRBV6-5; j_call: TRBJ2-5; clone_size: .
cdr3_aa: CASRVLRRETQYF; cdr3_nt: TGTGCCAGCAGGGTACTTAGAAGAGAGACCCAGTACTTC; d_call: .; v_call: TRBV28; j_call: TRBJ2-5; clone_size: .
cdr3_aa: CASSLGGGQGEKLFF; cdr3_nt: TGTGCCAGCAGTTTGGGGGGAGGGCAGGGAGAAAAACTGTTTTTT; d_call: .; v_call: TRBV28; j_call: TRBJ1-4; clone_size: .
cdr3_aa: CASSPGQGPSNVLTF; cdr3_nt: TGTGCCAGCTCACCCGGCCAGGGCCCCTCCAACGTCCTGACTTTC; d_call: .; v_call: TRBV18; j_call: TRBJ2-6; clone_size: .
cdr3_aa: CASKRGGVGNYGYTF; cdr3_nt: TGCGCCAGCAAGAGGGGTGGGGTAGGTAACTATGGCTACACCTTC; d_call: .; v_call: TRBV4-1; j_call: TRBJ1-2; clone_size: .
cdr3_aa: CASNIQDTEAFF; cdr3_nt: TGTGCCAGCAACATACAGGACACTGAAGCTTTCTTT; d_call: .; v_call: TRBV7-3; j_call: TRBJ1-1; clone_size: .
cdr3_aa: CASSLDVYNEQFF; cdr3_nt: TGTGCTAGCAGCTTGGACGTTTACAATGAGCAGTTCTTC; d_call: .; v_call: TRBV7-7; j_call: TRBJ2-1; clone_size: .
cdr3_aa: CASSQGRISGANVLTF; cdr3_nt: TGTGCCAGCAGCCAGGGCCGTATCTCTGGGGCCAACGTCCTGACTTTC; d_call: .; v_call: TRBV3-1; j_call: TRBJ2-6; clone_size: .
cdr3_aa: CSARGEGYGYTF; cdr3_nt: TGCAGTGCTAGGGGGGAGGGCTATGGCTACACCTTC; d_call: .; v_call: TRBV20-1; j_call: TRBJ1-2; clone_size: .
cdr3_aa: CASRPGLGRTGELFF; cdr3_nt: TGTGCCAGTAGGCCGGGACTAGGGCGGACCGGGGAGCTGTTTTTT; d_call: TRBD2; v_call: TRBV19; j_call: TRBJ2-2; clone_size: .
cdr3_aa: CASSSGPGEQYF; cdr3_nt: TGTGCCAGCAGCTCAGGTCCGGGAGAGCAGTACTTC; d_call: .; v_call: TRBV9; j_call: TRBJ2-7; clone_size: .
cdr3_aa: CASSQYRGSRRYEQYF; cdr3_nt: TGTGCCAGCAGCCAATACAGGGGATCGCGCCGCTACGAGCAGTACTTC; d_call: TRBD1; v_call: TRBV4-2; j_call: TRBJ2-7; clone_size: .
cdr3_aa: CASSEYVGETRARGELFF; cdr3_nt: TGTGCCAGCAGTGAATATGTCGGTGAGACAAGGGCCCGCGGGGAGCTGTTTTTT; d_call: .; v_call: TRBV25-1; j_call: TRBJ2-2; clone_size: .
cdr3_aa: CASSVVGGREQFF; cdr3_nt: TGTGCCAGCAGCGTAGTCGGCGGAAGGGAGCAGTTCTTC; d_call: .; v_call: TRBV9; j_call: TRBJ2-1; clone_size: .
cdr3_aa: CASSQDPGRVGDTQYF; cdr3_nt: TGTGCCAGCAGCCAAGATCCCGGGAGGGTGGGAGATACGCAGTATTTT; d_call: TRBD2; v_call: TRBV3-1; j_call: TRBJ2-3; clone_size: .
cdr3_aa: CASSLTLRELFF; cdr3_nt: TGCGCCAGCAGCTTGACCTTGAGGGAGCTGTTTTTT; d_call: .; v_call: TRBV5-1; j_call: TRBJ2-2; clone_size: .
cdr3_aa: CSVGGAGILGYTF; cdr3_nt: TGCAGCGTTGGGGGAGCAGGGATATTAGGCTACACCTTC; d_call: .; v_call: TRBV29-1; j_call: TRBJ1-2; clone_size: .
cdr3_aa: CASSDGGRYEQYF; cdr3_nt: TGTGCCAGCAGTGATGGGGGTCGATACGAGCAGTACTTC; d_call: .; v_call: TRBV25-1; j_call: TRBJ2-7; clone_size: .
cdr3_aa: CSARSTLRTIYF; cdr3_nt: TGCAGTGCTAGATCCACACTTCGCACCATATATTTT; d_call: .; v_call: TRBV20-1; j_call: TRBJ1-3; clone_size: .
cdr3_aa: CASSGGGRTDTQYF; cdr3_nt: TGTGCCAGCAGCGGCGGGGGGCGAACAGATACGCAGTATTTT; d_call: TRBD2; v_call: TRBV14; j_call: TRBJ2-3; clone_size: .
cdr3_aa: CASNHPRADTQYF; cdr3_nt: TGTGCCAGCAACCACCCGCGGGCAGATACGCAGTATTTT; d_call: .; v_call: TRBV7-9; j_call: TRBJ2-3; clone_size: .
cdr3_aa: CASSPGVGNEQFF; cdr3_nt: TGTGCCAGCTCACCGGGGGTCGGTAATGAGCAGTTCTTC; d_call: .; v_call: TRBV18; j_call: TRBJ2-1; clone_size: .